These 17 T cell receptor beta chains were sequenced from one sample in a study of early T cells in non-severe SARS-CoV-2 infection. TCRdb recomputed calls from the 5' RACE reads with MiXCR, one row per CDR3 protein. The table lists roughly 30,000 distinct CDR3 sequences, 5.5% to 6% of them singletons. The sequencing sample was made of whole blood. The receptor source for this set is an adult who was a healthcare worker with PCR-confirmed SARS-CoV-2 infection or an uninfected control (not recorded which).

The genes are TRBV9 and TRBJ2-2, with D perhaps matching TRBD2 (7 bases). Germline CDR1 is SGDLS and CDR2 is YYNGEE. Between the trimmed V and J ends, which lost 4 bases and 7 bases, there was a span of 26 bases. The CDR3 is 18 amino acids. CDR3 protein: CASSLRKSGGIYGGELFF. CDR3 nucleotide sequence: TGTGCCAGCAGCCTCCGTAAATCGGGGGGCATATATGGCGGGGAGCTGTTTTTT.

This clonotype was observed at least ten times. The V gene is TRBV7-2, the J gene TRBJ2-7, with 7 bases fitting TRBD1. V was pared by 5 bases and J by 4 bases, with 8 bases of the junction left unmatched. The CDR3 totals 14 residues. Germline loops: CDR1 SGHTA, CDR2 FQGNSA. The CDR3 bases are TGTGCCAGCAGCACCCGACAGGGAACGTACGAGCAGTACTTC. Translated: CASSTRQGTYEQYF.

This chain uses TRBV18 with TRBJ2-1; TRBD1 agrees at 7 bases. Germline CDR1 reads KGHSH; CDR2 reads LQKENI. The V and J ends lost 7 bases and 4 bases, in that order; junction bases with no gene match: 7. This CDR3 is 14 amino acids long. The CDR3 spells CASLLDRTYNEQFF. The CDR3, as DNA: TGTGCCAGCTTACTGGACAGGACTTACAATGAGCAGTTCTTC.

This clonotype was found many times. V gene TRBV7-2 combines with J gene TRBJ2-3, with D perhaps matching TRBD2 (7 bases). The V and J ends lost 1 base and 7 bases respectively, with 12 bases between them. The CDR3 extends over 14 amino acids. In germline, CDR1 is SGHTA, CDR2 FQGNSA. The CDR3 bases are TGTGCCAGCAGCTTAGGGTGGGGGGGCAATACGCAGTATTTT. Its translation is CASSLGWGGNTQYF.

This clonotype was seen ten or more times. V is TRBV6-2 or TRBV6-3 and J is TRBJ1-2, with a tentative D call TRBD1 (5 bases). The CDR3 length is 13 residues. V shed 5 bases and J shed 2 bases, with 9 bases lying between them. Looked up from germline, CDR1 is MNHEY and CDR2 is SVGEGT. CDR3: CASSQSGNYGYTF. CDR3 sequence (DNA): TGTGCCAGCAGTCAATCAGGGAACTATGGCTACACCTTC.

CDR3 amino acids: CASSALLNGDEKLFF. In DNA form, the CDR3 reads TGTGCCAGCAGTGCCCTATTGAATGGGGATGAAAAACTGTTTTTT. This rearrangement joins TRBV28 to TRBJ1-4; D gene uncertain. Germline V lookup: CDR1 MDHEN, CDR2 SYDVKM. The CDR3 covers 15 residues. Trimming removed 5 bases from V and 6 bases from J, with 16 bases in between.

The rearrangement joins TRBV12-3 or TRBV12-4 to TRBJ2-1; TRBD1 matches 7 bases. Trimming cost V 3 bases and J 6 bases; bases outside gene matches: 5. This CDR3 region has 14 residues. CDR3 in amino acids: CASSFRQGSNEQFF. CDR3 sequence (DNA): TGTGCCAGCAGTTTTAGACAGGGATCCAATGAGCAGTTCTTC.

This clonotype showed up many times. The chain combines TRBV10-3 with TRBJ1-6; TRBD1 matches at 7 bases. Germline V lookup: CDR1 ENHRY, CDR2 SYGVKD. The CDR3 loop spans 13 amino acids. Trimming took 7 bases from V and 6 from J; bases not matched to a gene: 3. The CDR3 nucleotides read TGTGCCATCACCCAGGGGGGTAATTCACCCCTCCACTTT. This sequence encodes CAITQGGNSPLHF.

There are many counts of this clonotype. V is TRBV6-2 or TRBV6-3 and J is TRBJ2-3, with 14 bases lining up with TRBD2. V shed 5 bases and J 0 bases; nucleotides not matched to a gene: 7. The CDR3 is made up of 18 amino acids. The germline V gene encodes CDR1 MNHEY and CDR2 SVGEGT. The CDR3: CASSAGTSGGPSTDTQYF. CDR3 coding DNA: TGTGCCAGCAGTGCTGGGACTAGCGGGGGCCCTAGCACAGATACGCAGTATTTT.

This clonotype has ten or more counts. The CDR3 DNA reads as TGTGCCAGTAGTATAGGGTCCAGCTACGAGCAGTACTTC. Protein: CASSIGSSYEQYF. The chain links TRBV19 to TRBJ2-7; D unclear. Trimming removed 1 base from V and 3 bases from J, with 7 bases in between. This CDR3 is 13 amino acids long. CDR1 is LNHDA, CDR2 SQIVND, per germline (reference sequence). The complete variable domain, with remaining parts taken from reference TRBV19 and TRBJ2-7, reads DGGITQSPKYLFRKEGQNVTLSCEQNLNHDAMYWYRQDPGQGLRLIYYSQIVNDFQKGDIAEGYSVSREKKESFPLTVTSAQKNPTAFYLCASSIGSSYEQYFGPGTRLTVT.

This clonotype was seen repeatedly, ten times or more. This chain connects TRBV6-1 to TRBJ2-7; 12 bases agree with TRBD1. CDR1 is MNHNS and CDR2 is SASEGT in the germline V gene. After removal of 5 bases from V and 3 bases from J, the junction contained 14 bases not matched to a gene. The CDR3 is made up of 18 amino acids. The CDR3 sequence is CASSNRDRGPVTRYEQYF. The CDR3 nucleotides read TGTGCCAGCAGTAACCGGGACAGGGGGCCTGTGACCCGCTACGAGCAGTACTTC.

The CDR3 sequence: CSASGASTDTQYF. In nucleotides, the CDR3 is TGCAGTGCTTCTGGGGCTAGCACAGATACGCAGTATTTT. The chain combines TRBV20-1 with TRBJ2-3; D possibly corresponds to TRBD1 (5 bases). Germline V gene lookup returns CDR1 DFQATT and CDR2 SNEGSKA (reference sequence). The CDR3 is 13 residues long. Trimming cost V 5 bases and J 0 bases, with 9 bases left between them.

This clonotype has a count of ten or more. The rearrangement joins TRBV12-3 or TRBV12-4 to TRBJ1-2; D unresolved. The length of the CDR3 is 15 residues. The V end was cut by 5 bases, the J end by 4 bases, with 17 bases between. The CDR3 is CASSPWTDPIYGYTF. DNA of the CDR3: TGTGCCAGCAGTCCCTGGACGGACCCTATCTATGGCTACACCTTC.

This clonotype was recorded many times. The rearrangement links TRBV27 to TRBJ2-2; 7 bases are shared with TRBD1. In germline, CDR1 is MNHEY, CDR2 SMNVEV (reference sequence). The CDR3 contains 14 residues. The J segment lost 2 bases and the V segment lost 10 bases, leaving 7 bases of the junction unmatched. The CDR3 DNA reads TGTGCCACCGGGACAGAGACTAACACCGGGGAGCTGTTTTTT. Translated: CATGTETNTGELFF.

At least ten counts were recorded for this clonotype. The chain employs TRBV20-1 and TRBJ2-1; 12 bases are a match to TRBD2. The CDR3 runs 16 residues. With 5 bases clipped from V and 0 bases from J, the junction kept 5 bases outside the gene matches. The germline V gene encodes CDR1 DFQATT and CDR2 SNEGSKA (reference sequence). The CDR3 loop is CSASSGGAISYNEQFF. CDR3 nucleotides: TGCAGTGCTTCTAGCGGGGGGGCAATCTCCTACAATGAGCAGTTCTTC.

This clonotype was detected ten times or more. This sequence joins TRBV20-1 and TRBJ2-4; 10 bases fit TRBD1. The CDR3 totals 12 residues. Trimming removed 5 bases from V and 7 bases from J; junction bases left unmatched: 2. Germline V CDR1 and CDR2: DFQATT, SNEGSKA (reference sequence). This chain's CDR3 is CSAVTGGNIQYF. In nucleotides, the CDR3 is TGCAGTGCTGTGACAGGGGGCAACATTCAGTACTTC.

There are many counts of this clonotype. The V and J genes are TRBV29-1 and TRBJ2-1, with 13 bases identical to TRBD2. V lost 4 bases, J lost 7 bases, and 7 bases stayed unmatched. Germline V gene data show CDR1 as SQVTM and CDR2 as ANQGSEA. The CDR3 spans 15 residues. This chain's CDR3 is CSVGAAGLAGNEQFF. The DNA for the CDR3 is TGCAGCGTTGGTGCGGCGGGACTAGCGGGGAATGAGCAGTTCTTC.